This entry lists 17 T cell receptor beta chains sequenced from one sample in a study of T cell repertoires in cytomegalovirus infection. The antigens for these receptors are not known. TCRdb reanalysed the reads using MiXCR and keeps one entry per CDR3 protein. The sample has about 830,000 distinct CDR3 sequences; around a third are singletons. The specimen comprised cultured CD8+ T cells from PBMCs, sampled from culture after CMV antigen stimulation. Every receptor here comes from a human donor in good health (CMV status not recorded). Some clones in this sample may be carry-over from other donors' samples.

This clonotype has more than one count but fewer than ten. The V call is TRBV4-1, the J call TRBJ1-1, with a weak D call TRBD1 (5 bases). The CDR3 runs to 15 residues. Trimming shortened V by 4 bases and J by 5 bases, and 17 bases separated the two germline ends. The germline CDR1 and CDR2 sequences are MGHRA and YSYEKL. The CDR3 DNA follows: TGCGCCAGCAGCCCAAATGGGGCAGAGGGTACTGAAGCTTTCTTT. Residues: CASSPNGAEGTEAFF.

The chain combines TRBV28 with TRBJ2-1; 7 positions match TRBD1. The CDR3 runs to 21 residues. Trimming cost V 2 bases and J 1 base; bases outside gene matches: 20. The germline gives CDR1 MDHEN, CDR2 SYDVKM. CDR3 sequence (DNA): TGTGCCAGCAGTTTAGAGACCTCCGTGACAGGGATCGCGAGTTCCTACAATGAGCAGTTCTTC. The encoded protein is CASSLETSVTGIASSYNEQFF.

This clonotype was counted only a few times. CDR3 in amino acids: CASIGGSTDTQYF. The CDR3 nucleotides are TGTGCCAGCATCGGCGGGAGCACAGATACGCAGTATTTT. The chain has TRBV2 and TRBJ2-3; tentative D call: TRBD2 (5 bases). V lost 7 bases, J lost 0 bases, and 8 bases lay in between. This CDR3 spans 13 amino acids. CDR1 SNHLY and CDR2 FYNNEI come from the germline V gene.

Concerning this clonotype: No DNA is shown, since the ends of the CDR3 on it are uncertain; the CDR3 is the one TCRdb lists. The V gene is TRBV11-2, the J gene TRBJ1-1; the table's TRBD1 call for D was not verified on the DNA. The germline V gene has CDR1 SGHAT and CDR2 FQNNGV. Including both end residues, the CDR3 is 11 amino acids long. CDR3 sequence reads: CASSFGTGTKF.

The CDR3 protein is CASSIKSRRTGELFF. CDR3 coding DNA: TGTGCCAGTAGTATAAAGTCCCGGCGTACCGGGGAGCTGTTTTTT. This chain joins TRBV19 and TRBJ2-2, with D unclear. Germline assignment: CDR1 LNHDA and CDR2 SQIVND (reference sequence). V dropped 2 bases and J dropped 5 bases, with 12 bases sitting between them. The length of the CDR3 is 15 residues.

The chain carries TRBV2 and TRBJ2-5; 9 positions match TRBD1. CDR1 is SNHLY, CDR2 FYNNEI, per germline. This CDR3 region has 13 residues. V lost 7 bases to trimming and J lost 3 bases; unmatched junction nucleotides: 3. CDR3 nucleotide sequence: TGTGCCAGCAAAAGACAGGGGGAAGAGACCCAGTACTTC. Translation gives CASKRQGEETQYF.

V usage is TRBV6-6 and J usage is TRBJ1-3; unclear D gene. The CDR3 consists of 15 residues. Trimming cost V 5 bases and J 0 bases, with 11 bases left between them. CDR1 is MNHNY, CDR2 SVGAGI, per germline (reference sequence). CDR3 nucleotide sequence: TGTGCCAGCAGTGAGGGTCAAACCTCTGGAAACACCATATATTTT. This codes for CASSEGQTSGNTIYF.

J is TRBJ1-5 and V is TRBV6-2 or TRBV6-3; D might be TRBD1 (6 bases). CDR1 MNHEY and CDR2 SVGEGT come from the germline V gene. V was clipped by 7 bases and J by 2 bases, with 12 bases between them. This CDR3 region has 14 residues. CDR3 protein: CASIPQGGNQPQHF. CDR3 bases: TGTGCCAGCATTCCACAGGGTGGCAATCAGCCCCAGCATTTT.

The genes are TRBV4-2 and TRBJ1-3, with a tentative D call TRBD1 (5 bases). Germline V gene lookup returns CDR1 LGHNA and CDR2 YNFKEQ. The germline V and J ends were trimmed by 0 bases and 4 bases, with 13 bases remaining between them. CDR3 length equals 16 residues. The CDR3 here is CASSQDGTGSGNTIYF. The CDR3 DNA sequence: TGTGCCAGCAGCCAAGATGGGACGGGATCAGGAAACACCATATATTTT.

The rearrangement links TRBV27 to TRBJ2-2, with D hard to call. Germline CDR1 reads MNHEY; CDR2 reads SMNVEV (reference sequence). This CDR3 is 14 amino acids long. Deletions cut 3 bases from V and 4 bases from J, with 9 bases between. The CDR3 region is CASSFIVGTGELFF. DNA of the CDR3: TGTGCCAGCAGTTTCATAGTGGGCACCGGGGAGCTGTTTTTT.

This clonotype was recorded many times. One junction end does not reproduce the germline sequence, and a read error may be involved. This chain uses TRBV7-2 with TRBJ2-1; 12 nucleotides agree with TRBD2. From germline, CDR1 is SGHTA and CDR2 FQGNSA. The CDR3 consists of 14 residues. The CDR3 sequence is CASSLAGGVNEQFF. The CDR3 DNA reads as TGTGCCAGCAGCCTAGCGGGAGGGGTAAATGAGCAGTTCTTC.

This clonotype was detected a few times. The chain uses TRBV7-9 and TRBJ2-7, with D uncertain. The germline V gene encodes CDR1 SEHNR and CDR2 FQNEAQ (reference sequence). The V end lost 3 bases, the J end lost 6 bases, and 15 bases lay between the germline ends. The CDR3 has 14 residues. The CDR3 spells CASSLSQYWAEQYV. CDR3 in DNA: TGTGCCAGCAGCTTGAGCCAGTACTGGGCCGAGCAGTACGTC.

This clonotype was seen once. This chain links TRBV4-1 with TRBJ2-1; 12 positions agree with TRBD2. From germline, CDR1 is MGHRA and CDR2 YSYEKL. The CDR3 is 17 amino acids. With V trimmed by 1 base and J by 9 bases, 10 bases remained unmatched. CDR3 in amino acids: CASSQAGLAGTDGEQFF. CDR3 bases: TGCGCCAGCAGCCAAGCTGGACTAGCGGGGACCGACGGTGAGCAGTTCTTC.

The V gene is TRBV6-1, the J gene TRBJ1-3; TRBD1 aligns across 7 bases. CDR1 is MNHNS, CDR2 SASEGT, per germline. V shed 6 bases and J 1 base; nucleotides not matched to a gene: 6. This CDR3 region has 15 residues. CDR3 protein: CASSRTGDSGNTIYF. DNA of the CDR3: TGTGCCAGCAGCCGGACAGGAGATTCTGGAAACACCATATATTTT.

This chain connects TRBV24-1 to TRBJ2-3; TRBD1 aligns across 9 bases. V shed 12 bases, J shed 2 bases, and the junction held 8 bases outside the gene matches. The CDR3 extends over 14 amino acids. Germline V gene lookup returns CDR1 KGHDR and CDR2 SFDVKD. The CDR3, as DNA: TGTGCCGCGCACCGGGACAGGGTCACAGATACGCAGTATTTT. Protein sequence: CAAHRDRVTDTQYF.

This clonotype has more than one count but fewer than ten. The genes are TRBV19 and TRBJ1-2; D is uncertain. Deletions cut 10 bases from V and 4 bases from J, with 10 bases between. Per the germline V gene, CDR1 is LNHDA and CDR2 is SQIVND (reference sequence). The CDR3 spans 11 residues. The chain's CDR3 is CATHTGYGYTF. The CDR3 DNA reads TGTGCCACCCACACCGGCTATGGCTACACCTTC.

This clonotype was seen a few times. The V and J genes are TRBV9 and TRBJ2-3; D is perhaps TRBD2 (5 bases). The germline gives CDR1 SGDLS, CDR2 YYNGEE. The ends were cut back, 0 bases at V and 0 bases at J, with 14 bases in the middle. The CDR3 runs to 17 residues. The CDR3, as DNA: TGTGCCAGCAGCGTAGAGGGAGACTCTATAAGCACAGATACGCAGTATTTT. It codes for CASSVEGDSISTDTQYF.